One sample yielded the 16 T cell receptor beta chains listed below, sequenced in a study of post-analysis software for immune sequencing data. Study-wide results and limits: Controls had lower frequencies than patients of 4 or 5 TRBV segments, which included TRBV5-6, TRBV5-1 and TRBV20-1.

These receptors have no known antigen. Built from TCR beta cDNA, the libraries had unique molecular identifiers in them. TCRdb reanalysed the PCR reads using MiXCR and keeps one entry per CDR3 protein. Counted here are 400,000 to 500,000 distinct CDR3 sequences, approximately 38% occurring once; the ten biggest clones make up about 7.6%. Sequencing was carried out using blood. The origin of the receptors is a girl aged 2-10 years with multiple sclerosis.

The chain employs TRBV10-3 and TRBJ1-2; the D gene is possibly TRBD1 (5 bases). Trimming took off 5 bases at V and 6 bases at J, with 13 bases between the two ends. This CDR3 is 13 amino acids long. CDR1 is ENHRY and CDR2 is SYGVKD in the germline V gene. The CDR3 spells CAISPLWGNGYTF. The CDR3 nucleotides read TGTGCCATCAGTCCGCTTTGGGGGAATGGCTACACCTTC.

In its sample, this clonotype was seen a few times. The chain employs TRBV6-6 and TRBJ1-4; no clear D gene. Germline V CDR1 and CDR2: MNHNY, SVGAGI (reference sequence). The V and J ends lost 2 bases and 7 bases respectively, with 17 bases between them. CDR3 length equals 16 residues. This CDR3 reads CASSYDERVGSEKLFF. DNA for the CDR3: TGTGCCAGCAGTTACGACGAGAGGGTGGGGAGTGAAAAACTGTTTTTT.

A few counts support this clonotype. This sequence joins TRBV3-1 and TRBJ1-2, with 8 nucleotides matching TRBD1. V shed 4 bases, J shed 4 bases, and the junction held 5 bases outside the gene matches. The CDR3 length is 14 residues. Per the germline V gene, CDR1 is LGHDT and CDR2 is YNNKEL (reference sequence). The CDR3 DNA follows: TGTGCCAGCAGCCTGTCAGGGGGCGGCTATGGCTACACCTTC. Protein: CASSLSGGGYGYTF.

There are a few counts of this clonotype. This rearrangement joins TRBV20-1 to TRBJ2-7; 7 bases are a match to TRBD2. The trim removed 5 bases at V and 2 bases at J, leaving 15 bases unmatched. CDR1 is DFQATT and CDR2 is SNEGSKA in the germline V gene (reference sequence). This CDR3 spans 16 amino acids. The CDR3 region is CSASQRSGGVPYEQYF. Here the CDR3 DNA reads TGCAGTGCTTCCCAAAGGTCGGGGGGAGTTCCCTACGAGCAGTACTTC.

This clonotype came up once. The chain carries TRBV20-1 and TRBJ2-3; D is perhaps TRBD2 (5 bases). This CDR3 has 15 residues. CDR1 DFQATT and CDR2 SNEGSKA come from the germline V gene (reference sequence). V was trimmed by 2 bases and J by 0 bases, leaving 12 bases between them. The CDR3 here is CSARSSAVSTDTQYF. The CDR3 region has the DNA TGCAGTGCTAGAAGTAGCGCCGTTAGCACAGATACGCAGTATTTT.

The CDR3 bases are TGTGCCAGCAGCTTTGTTGGGACAGAACAAGAGACCCAGTACTTC. This encodes CASSFVGTEQETQYF. V gene TRBV7-2 combines with J gene TRBJ2-5; TRBD1 matches at 7 bases. The length of the CDR3 is 15 residues. V was pared by 3 bases and J by 2 bases, with 6 bases of the junction left unmatched. The germline gives CDR1 SGHTA, CDR2 FQGNSA. Full variable domain (outside the CDR3, taken from reference TRBV7-2 and TRBJ2-5): GAGVSQSPSNKVTEKGKDVELRCDPISGHTALYWYRQSLGQGLEFLIYFQGNSAPDKSGLPSDRFSAERTGGSVSTLTIQRTQQEDSAVYLCASSFVGTEQETQYFGPGTRLLVL.

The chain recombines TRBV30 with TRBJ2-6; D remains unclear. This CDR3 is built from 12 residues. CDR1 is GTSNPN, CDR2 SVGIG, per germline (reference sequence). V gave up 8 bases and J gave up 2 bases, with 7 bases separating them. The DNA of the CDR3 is TGTGCCAGTAGTGCTGGGGCCAACGTCCTGACTTTC. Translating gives CASSAGANVLTF. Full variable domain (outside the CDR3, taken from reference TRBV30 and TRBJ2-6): SQTIHQWPATLVQPVGSPLSLECTVEGTSNPNLYWYRQAAGRGLQLLFYSVGIGQISSEVPQNLSASRPQDRQFILSSKKLLLSDSGFYLCASSAGANVLTFGAGSRLTVL.

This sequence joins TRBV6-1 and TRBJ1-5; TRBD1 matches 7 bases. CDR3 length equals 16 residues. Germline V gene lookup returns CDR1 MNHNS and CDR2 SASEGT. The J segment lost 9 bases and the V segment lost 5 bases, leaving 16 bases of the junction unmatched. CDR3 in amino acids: CASSHPSTGNRRPQHF. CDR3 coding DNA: TGTGCCAGCAGTCATCCCTCGACAGGGAATCGGCGGCCCCAGCATTTT.

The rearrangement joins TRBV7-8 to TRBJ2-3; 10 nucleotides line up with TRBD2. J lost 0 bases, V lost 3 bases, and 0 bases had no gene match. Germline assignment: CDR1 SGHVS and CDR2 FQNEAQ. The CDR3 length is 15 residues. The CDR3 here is CASSFSGGSTDTQYF. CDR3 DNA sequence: TGTGCCAGCAGCTTTAGCGGGGGGAGCACAGATACGCAGTATTTT. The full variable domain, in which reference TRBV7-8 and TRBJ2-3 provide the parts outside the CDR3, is GAGVSQSPRYKVAKRGQDVALRCDPISGHVSLFWYQQALGQGPEFLTYFQNEAQLDKSGLPSDRFFAERPEGSVSTLKIQRTQQEDSAVYLCASSFSGGSTDTQYFGPGTRLTVL.

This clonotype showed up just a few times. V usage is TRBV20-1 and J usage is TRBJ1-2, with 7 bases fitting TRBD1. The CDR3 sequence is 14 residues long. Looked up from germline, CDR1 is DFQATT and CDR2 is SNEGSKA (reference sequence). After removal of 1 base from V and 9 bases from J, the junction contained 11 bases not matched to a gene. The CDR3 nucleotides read TGCAGTGCTAGAGTCCGAGACAGGGTGAATAGCTACACCTTC. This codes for CSARVRDRVNSYTF.

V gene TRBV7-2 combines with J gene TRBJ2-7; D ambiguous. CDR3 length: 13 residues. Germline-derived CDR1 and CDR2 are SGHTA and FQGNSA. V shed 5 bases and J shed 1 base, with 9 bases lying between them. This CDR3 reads CASSLGWSYEQYF. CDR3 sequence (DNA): TGTGCCAGCAGCCTGGGCTGGTCCTACGAGCAGTACTTC.

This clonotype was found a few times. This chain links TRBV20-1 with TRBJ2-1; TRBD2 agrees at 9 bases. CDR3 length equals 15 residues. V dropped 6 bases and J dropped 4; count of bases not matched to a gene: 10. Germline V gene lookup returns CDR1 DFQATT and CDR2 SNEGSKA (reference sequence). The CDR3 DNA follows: TGCAGTGCGTTTGTTAGCGGGAGTGCTTACAATGAGCAGTTCTTC. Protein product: CSAFVSGSAYNEQFF.

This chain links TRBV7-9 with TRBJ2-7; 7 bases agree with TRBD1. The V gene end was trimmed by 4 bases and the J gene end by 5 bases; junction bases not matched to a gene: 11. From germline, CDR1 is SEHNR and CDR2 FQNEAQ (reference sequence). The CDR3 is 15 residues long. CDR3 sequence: CASSSTTGSGHEQYF. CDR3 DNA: TGTGCCAGCAGCTCGACGACAGGGTCGGGCCACGAGCAGTACTTC.

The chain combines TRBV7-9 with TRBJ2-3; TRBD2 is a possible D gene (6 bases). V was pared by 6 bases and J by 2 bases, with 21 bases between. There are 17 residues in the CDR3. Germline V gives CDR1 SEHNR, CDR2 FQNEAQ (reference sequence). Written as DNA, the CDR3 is TGTGCCAGCAGTTTCCTCGCGGGGCAGGGAGACACAGATACGCAGTATTTT. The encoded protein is CASSFLAGQGDTDTQYF.

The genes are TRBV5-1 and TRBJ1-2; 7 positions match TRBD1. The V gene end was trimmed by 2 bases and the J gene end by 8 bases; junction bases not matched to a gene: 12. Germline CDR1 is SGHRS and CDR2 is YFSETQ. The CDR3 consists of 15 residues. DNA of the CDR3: TGCGCCAGCAGCTTCAGGGGGATTAAAGAGGAAGGCTACACCTTC. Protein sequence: CASSFRGIKEEGYTF. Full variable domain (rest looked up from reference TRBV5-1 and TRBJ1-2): KAGVTQTPRYLIKTRGQQVTLSCSPISGHRSVSWYQQTPGQGLQFLFEYFSETQRNKGNFPGRFSGRQFSNSRSEMNVSTLELGDSALYLCASSFRGIKEEGYTFGSGTRLTVV.

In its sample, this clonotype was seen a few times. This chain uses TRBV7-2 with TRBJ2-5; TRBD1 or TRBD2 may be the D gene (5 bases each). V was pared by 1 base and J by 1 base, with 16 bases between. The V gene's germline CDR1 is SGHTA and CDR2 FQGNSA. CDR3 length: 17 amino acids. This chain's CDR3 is CASSLVPAGTPQETQYF. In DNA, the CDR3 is TGTGCCAGCAGCTTAGTCCCGGCTGGGACCCCCCAAGAGACCCAGTACTTC.